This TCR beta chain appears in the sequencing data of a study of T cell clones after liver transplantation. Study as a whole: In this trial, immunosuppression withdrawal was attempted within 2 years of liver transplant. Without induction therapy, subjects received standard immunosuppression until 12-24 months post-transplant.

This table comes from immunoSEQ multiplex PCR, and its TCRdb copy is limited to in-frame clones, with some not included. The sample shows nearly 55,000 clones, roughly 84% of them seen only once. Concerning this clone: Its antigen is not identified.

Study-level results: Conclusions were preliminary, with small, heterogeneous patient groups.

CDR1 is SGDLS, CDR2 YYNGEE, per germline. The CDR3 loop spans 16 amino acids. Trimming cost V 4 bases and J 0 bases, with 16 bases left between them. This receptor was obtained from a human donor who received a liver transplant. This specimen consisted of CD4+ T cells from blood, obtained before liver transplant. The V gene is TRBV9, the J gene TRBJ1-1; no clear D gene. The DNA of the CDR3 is TGTGCCAGCAGCCCACAGAGTCCTGGTCTGAACACTGAAGCTTTCTTT. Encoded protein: CASSPQSPGLNTEAFF. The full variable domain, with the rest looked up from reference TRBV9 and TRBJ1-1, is DSGVTQTPKHLITATGQRVTLRCSPRSGDLSVYWYQQSLDQGLQFLIQYYNGEERAKGNILERFSAQQFPDLHSELNLSSLELGDSALYFCASSPQSPGLNTEAFFGQGTRLTVV.